The 23 T cell receptor beta chains in this list originate from one sample, sequenced in a study of T cells and Merkel cell carcinoma outcomes. This table comes from immunoSEQ multiplex PCR, and its TCRdb copy is limited to in-frame clones, with some not included. Of 3,600 or so clones listed, approximately 92% are singletons. Specimen: tumor tissue from Merkel cell carcinoma. These receptors originate from a human donor with Merkel cell carcinoma.

The chain has TRBV11-2 and TRBJ2-3; D is ambiguous. The CDR3 spans 13 residues. V shed 5 bases and J shed 0 bases, with 6 bases lying between them. Per germline, CDR1 SGHAT and CDR2 FQNNGV. The CDR3, as DNA: TGTGCCAGCAGCCAGACCAGCACAGATACGCAGTATTTT. This encodes CASSQTSTDTQYF.

The chain carries TRBV19 and TRBJ2-7; TRBD1 is a possible D gene (6 bases). The CDR3 is 14 residues long. The V end lost 5 bases, the J end lost 6 bases, and 17 bases lay between the germline ends. Germline CDR1 reads LNHDA; CDR2 reads SQIVND (reference sequence). As DNA, the CDR3 is TGTGCCAGTAGTCAGGGGCGCGGCCCGGGCGAGCAGTACTTC. It translates to CASSQGRGPGEQYF.

The rearrangement joins TRBV9 to TRBJ1-6; maybe TRBD1 (6 bases). Looked up from germline, CDR1 is SGDLS and CDR2 is YYNGEE. The CDR3 sequence is 15 residues long. The V gene lost 0 bases and the J gene lost 6 bases, with 10 bases spanning the gap. CDR3 in amino acids: CASSVEGRGNSPLHF. The CDR3 DNA sequence: TGTGCCAGCAGCGTAGAAGGCAGGGGTAATTCACCCCTCCACTTT.

The chain recombines TRBV18 with TRBJ2-3; D is unresolved. Trimming took 3 bases from V and 0 from J, leaving 1 base between them. Germline V lookup: CDR1 KGHSH, CDR2 LQKENI. This CDR3 spans 12 amino acids. CDR3 bases: TGTGCCAGCTCACCTAGCACAGATACGCAGTATTTT. This translates into CASSPSTDTQYF.

The chain employs TRBV18 and TRBJ2-5; D uncertain. Germline V lookup: CDR1 KGHSH, CDR2 LQKENI. This CDR3 contains 12 residues. Deletions cut 6 bases from V and 5 bases from J, with 10 bases between. Here the CDR3 DNA reads TGTGCCAGCTCCCCTGAGCTTGAGACCCAGTACTTC. Protein sequence: CASSPELETQYF. Combining the CDR3 with reference TRBV18 and TRBJ2-5 gives the whole variable domain NAGVMQNPRHLVRRRGQEARLRCSPMKGHSHVYWYRQLPEEGLKFMVYLQKENIIDESGMPKERFSAEFPKEGPSILRIQQVVRGDSAAYFCASSPELETQYFGPGTRLLVL.

V usage is TRBV5-1 and J usage is TRBJ2-7; D perhaps matches TRBD2 (7 bases). The germline CDR1 and CDR2 sequences are SGHRS and YFSETQ. Trimming took off 0 bases at V and 4 bases at J, with 14 bases between the two ends. This CDR3 has 15 residues. CDR3 DNA sequence: TGCGCCAGCAGCTTGGGGGTCGGGGGGCTGTACGAGCAGTACTTC. Translation gives CASSLGVGGLYEQYF. The full variable domain, rest sourced from reference TRBV5-1 and TRBJ2-7, is KAGVTQTPRYLIKTRGQQVTLSCSPISGHRSVSWYQQTPGQGLQFLFEYFSETQRNKGNFPGRFSGRQFSNSRSEMNVSTLELGDSALYLCASSLGVGGLYEQYFGPGTRLTVT.

The rearrangement links TRBV29-1 to TRBJ2-2, with no clear D. Per germline, CDR1 SQVTM and CDR2 ANQGSEA. The CDR3 covers 11 residues. The V gene lost 4 bases and the J gene lost 2 bases, with 2 bases spanning the gap. The CDR3 DNA sequence: TGCAGCGTTGCAAACACCGGGGAGCTGTTTTTT. This encodes CSVANTGELFF.

This chain joins TRBV4-2 and TRBJ1-1; D is undetermined. The CDR3 consists of 14 residues. V lost 0 bases and J 1 base, leaving 6 bases between the germline ends. Germline V gives CDR1 LGHNA, CDR2 YNFKEQ. The chain's CDR3 is CASSQDLGNTEAFF. The CDR3 nucleotides are TGTGCCAGCAGCCAAGATCTGGGGAACACTGAAGCTTTCTTT.

This chain joins TRBV7-2 and TRBJ1-1; D not resolved. The CDR3 has 13 amino acids. Germline CDR1 is SGHTA and CDR2 is FQGNSA. Trimming took off 5 bases at V and 5 bases at J, with 12 bases between the two ends. The chain's CDR3 is CASSRPGGTEAFF. The CDR3 DNA is TGTGCCAGCAGCCGACCAGGCGGAACTGAAGCTTTCTTT. The entire variable domain, with the rest obtained from reference TRBV7-2 and TRBJ1-1, is as follows: GAGVSQSPSNKVTEKGKDVELRCDPISGHTALYWYRQSLGQGLEFLIYFQGNSAPDKSGLPSDRFSAERTGGSVSTLTIQRTQQEDSAVYLCASSRPGGTEAFFGQGTRLTVV.

This clone was detected only a few times. J is TRBJ2-1 and V is TRBV10-2; 9 bases are shared with TRBD1. The CDR3 length is 14 residues. CDR1 WSHSY and CDR2 SAAADI come from the germline V gene. V was pared by 6 bases and J by 7 bases, with 7 bases of the junction left unmatched. The CDR3 DNA reads TGCGCCAGCAGGTCCGGGACAGGGATGAATGAGCAGTTCTTC. Residues: CASRSGTGMNEQFF.

This clone was counted once. This sequence joins TRBV7-9 and TRBJ1-4; D is possibly TRBD1 (6 bases). V was cut by 6 bases and J by 5 bases, with 13 bases left in between. Germline V CDR1 and CDR2: SEHNR, FQNEAQ (reference sequence). CDR3 length: 14 residues. The CDR3 bases are TGTGCCAGCAGTTCAGGGGACTCAAATGAAAAACTGTTTTTT. This codes for CASSSGDSNEKLFF.

The rearrangement links TRBV6-6 to TRBJ2-2; D might be TRBD1 or TRBD2, each matching 5 bases. CDR3 length equals 15 residues. Trimming stripped 6 bases from V and 4 bases from J, with 15 bases between. Germline V CDR1 and CDR2: MNHNY, SVGAGI (reference sequence). The CDR3 region has the DNA TGTGCCAGCAGATTCGGGACCCCGAGCACCGGGGAGCTGTTTTTT. This encodes CASRFGTPSTGELFF.

This clone was seen just once. This chain joins TRBV19 and TRBJ1-3; 7 nucleotides line up with TRBD1. Trimming removed 3 bases from V and 4 bases from J; junction bases left unmatched: 6. The V gene's germline CDR1 is LNHDA and CDR2 SQIVND (reference sequence). This CDR3 region has 15 residues. CDR3: CASSIDRERGNTIYF. CDR3 DNA sequence: TGTGCCAGTAGTATCGACAGGGAAAGAGGAAACACCATATATTTT.

CDR3 coding DNA: TGTGCCAGCAGTTTCCCCGGCACAGGGGGCGATGACACTGAAGCTTTCTTT. Translation: CASSFPGTGGDDTEAFF. The rearrangement links TRBV11-3 to TRBJ1-1; 9 nucleotides match TRBD1. Germline V gene lookup returns CDR1 SGHNT and CDR2 YENEEA. The CDR3 totals 17 residues. V was clipped by 6 bases and J by 3 bases; unmatched bases: 14.

This chain connects TRBV5-4 to TRBJ2-7, with D possibly matching TRBD1 (6 bases). This CDR3 is 14 amino acids long. Germline V gives CDR1 SGHNT, CDR2 YYREEE (reference sequence). V was shortened by 5 bases and J by 6 bases, with 18 bases between the two germline ends. CDR3 in amino acids: CASSWTVGATEQYF. CDR3 bases: TGTGCCAGCAGTTGGACAGTGGGGGCCACCGAGCAGTACTTC. Together with reference TRBV5-4 and TRBJ2-7, the CDR3 gives the full variable domain: ETGVTQSPTHLIKTRGQQVTLRCSSQSGHNTVSWYQQALGQGPQFIFQYYREEENGRGNFPPRFSGLQFPNYSSELNVNALELDDSALYLCASSWTVGATEQYFGPGTRLTVT.

The V gene is TRBV18, the J gene TRBJ2-7, with 8 bases identical to TRBD1. Germline V gene lookup returns CDR1 KGHSH and CDR2 LQKENI. The CDR3 spans 15 residues. Trimming cost V 5 bases and J 2 bases; bases outside gene matches: 8. The CDR3 coding sequence is TGTGCCAGCTCAACCGAATGGACAGGGCCCTACGAGCAGTACTTC. It encodes CASSTEWTGPYEQYF.

The gene calls are TRBV7-8 and TRBJ2-5; tentatively, D is TRBD1 (6 bases). CDR1 is SGHVS, CDR2 FQNEAQ, per germline. V gave up 3 bases and J gave up 5 bases, with 19 bases separating them. The CDR3 length is 16 residues. CDR3 DNA: TGTGCCAGCAGCTTCCTATCTGGACAGACGGCGGAGACCCAGTACTTC. Amino acids: CASSFLSGQTAETQYF.

CDR3 coding DNA: TGCAGCGGAGGACAGGCACGAAGCACTGAAGCTTTCTTT. Protein sequence: CSGGQARSTEAFF. The rearrangement joins TRBV29-1 to TRBJ1-1; 7 positions match TRBD1. Germline values: CDR1 SQVTM, CDR2 ANQGSEA. The V segment lost 7 bases and the J segment 4 bases; nucleotides outside the gene matches: 9. The CDR3 loop spans 13 amino acids.

Remarks on this clone: The junction differs from germline at one of its ends, possibly a read error. The genes are TRBV9 and TRBJ2-5, with 9 positions matching TRBD2. CDR1 is SGDLS, CDR2 YYNGEE, per germline. This CDR3 contains 16 residues. The CDR3 region is CTSSVAGLAGQETQYF. CDR3 coding DNA: TGTACCAGCAGCGTAGCTGGCCTAGCGGGGCAAGAGACCCAGTACTTC.

V gene TRBV29-1 combines with J gene TRBJ2-7; TRBD2 matches 8 bases. The CDR3 extends over 14 amino acids. V lost 6 bases, J lost 0 bases, and 7 bases stayed unmatched. Germline CDR1 and CDR2: SQVTM and ANQGSEA. The CDR3 coding sequence is TGCAGCGTGGCTCGAAGCGGGAGCTCCTACGAGCAGTACTTC. Translated: CSVARSGSSYEQYF.

V usage is TRBV10-3 and J usage is TRBJ1-4; D gene ambiguous. Trimming removed 3 bases at V and 5 bases at J, with 10 bases between. This CDR3 spans 14 amino acids. Germline loops: CDR1 ENHRY, CDR2 SYGVKD. The CDR3 DNA sequence: TGTGCCATCAGTGATGGAGAGATCAATGAAAAACTGTTTTTT. Translation: CAISDGEINEKLFF.

This chain links TRBV5-1 with TRBJ2-2; D might be TRBD1 (5 bases). CDR1 is SGHRS, CDR2 YFSETQ, per germline. This CDR3 spans 16 amino acids. V was shortened by 4 bases and J by 3 bases, with 16 bases between the two germline ends. CDR3 in amino acids: CASSRAREVDTGELFF. The CDR3 nucleotides are TGCGCCAGCAGCAGAGCCAGGGAAGTGGACACCGGGGAGCTGTTTTTT.

Written as DNA, the CDR3 is TGTGCCTGGAGCGCCGGGGTAGAGTATGAAAAACTGTTTTTT. This codes for CAWSAGVEYEKLFF. J is TRBJ1-4 and V is TRBV30; D unresolved. Trimming stripped 3 bases from V and 6 bases from J, with 14 bases between. The CDR3 length is 14 residues. Germline V gene lookup returns CDR1 GTSNPN and CDR2 SVGIG (reference sequence).